This TCR beta chain was retrieved from a study of control samples from healthy donors and cancer patients. This clone appeared a few times. In germline, CDR1 is MNHEY, CDR2 SVGAGI. Trimming pared 1 base from V and 6 bases from J, leaving 8 bases between. The CDR3 spans 13 residues. Libraries were prepared by immunoSEQ multiplex PCR; TCRdb keeps only in-frame clonotypes and omits some of them. The table records approximately 30,000 clones, approximately 90% of them present only once. Source material: PBMCs. The V gene is TRBV6-5, the J gene TRBJ2-3; D may be TRBD1 or TRBD2 (6 bases each). The sequence came from a woman in her thirties or forties with lung cancer. The CDR3 loop is CASSYLGGDTQYF. DNA of the CDR3: TGTGCCAGCAGTTACTTAGGGGGGGATACGCAGTATTTT.